This T cell receptor beta chain was sequenced for a study of cytomegalovirus exposure and HLA in healthy donors. The wider study: Caucasian-associated ancestry cluster membership applied to about 77% of approximately 400 genotyped donors. Points from the study as a whole: Analysis was carried out at a later point, and it linked a missense DCLRE1C variant to TCR beta V- and J-gene trimming. Immune exposure information comprised only CMV serostatus. Later analysis identified several of the most significant clusters that appeared linked to common viral pathogens.

Notes on this clone: What it binds is unknown.

PCR used 60 Vbeta primers and 13 Jbeta primers. TCRdb keeps only in-frame clones here, not all; method: immunoSEQ multiplex PCR. The data contain 170,000 or so clones, about four fifths of them singletons. Per germline, CDR1 MNHEY and CDR2 SVGAGI. Trimming at V came to 11 bases and at J to 4 bases, leaving 11 bases not matched to a gene. The CDR3 spans 13 residues. Sample: PBMCs. The chain carries TRBV6-5 and TRBJ2-7, with TRBD1 identical over 7 bases. The clonotype comes from a woman between 45 and 60 years old in good health and CMV-seropositive. The CDR3 DNA sequence: TGTGCCGTTCAGAAACAGGGGCGATACGAGCAGTACTTC. Encoded protein: CAVQKQGRYEQYF.